This TCR beta chain was sequenced in a study of shared clonotypes between healthy human individuals. Study-wide results and caveats: Apart from blood, nothing was sampled; tissue repertoires likely differ.

Genomic DNA from each subset was divided evenly over several immunoSEQ plates. Authors' methods: ImmunoSEQ supplied junction-only sequences lacking quality scores, so filtering was different. Repertoires were generated with immunoSEQ multiplex PCR, while TCRdb's copy carries only in-frame clones and drops some. Clone size and the V and J calls come from that table; the DNA yielded D and trimming. The sample lists around 510,000 clones, roughly 79% occurring once. The CDR3 runs 13 residues. The V gene's germline CDR1 is GTSNPN and CDR2 SVGIG (reference sequence). Trimming stripped 2 bases from V and 3 bases from J, with 11 bases between. Concerning this clone: Its antigen is unknown.

This rearrangement joins TRBV30 to TRBJ2-7; the D is unclear. Sequencing used PBMCs. The TCR originated in a middle-aged woman in good health. Some clones in this sample may be carry-over from other donors' samples. CDR3 nucleotides: TGTGCCTGGAGTAGGGTGACCAACTACGAGCAGTACTTC. It encodes CAWSRVTNYEQYF.